A selection of T cell receptor beta chains follows, all from one sample in a study of T-cell reconstitution after alpha-beta-depleted transplantation in children. TCRdb recomputed calls from the PCR reads with MiXCR, one row per CDR3 protein. The sample lists fewer than 550,000 distinct CDR3 sequences, over 9.5% occurring once. The sample in question was PBMCs, mostly from graft donor cells, obtained 180 days after TCRalphabeta/CD19-depleted stem cell transplant. The source of these receptors is a female patient aged 2-10 years who had a stem cell transplant for aplastic anemia, so the T cells may come from the graft donor. Each CDR3 is given with its conserved first and last residue. The order of the fields is CDR3 DNA, CDR3 protein, clone size, V gene, D gene, J gene. The D gene is left open where the match is weak. Only some rows state a clone size, as once, few, many or a class for expanded clones.

CDR3 DNA: TGCAGTGCTAGAGATCTAGCAAACATTCAGTACTTC; CDR3 protein: CSARDLANIQYF; clone size: many; V gene: TRBV20-1; D gene: NA; J gene: TRBJ2-4
CDR3 DNA: TGTGCCAGCAGTCTAGGGGACTACGCCTTTCAGTTCTTC; CDR3 protein: CASSLGDYAFQFF; clone size: NA; V gene: TRBV12-3/TRBV12-4; D gene: TRBD2; J gene: TRBJ2-1
CDR3 DNA: TGTGCCAGCAGCGCACGACTAGGGCACAATGAGCAGTTCTTC; CDR3 protein: CASSARLGHNEQFF; clone size: NA; V gene: TRBV7-2; D gene: NA; J gene: TRBJ2-1
CDR3 DNA: TGTGCCAGCAGTCCTATTCTAGCGGGAGGACCGAATGAGCAGTTCTTC; CDR3 protein: CASSPILAGGPNEQFF; clone size: few; V gene: TRBV27; D gene: TRBD2; J gene: TRBJ2-1
CDR3 DNA: TGTGCCAGTGCTCTGGCGGGACTCTCCCACAATGAGCAGTTCTTC; CDR3 protein: CASALAGLSHNEQFF; clone size: few; V gene: TRBV19; D gene: NA; J gene: TRBJ2-1
CDR3 DNA: TGTGCCACCTCCCAGATAGCCAAAAACATTCAGTACTTC; CDR3 protein: CATSQIAKNIQYF; clone size: NA; V gene: TRBV11-2; D gene: NA; J gene: TRBJ2-4
CDR3 DNA: TGTGCCAGCAGCAAACCCGGGGGTAGCGGGAACAATGAGCAGTTCTTC; CDR3 protein: CASSKPGGSGNNEQFF; clone size: NA; V gene: TRBV21-1; D gene: NA; J gene: TRBJ2-1
CDR3 DNA: TGTGCCAGCAGCCAAGATAAATTGGCCTATGGCTACACCTTC; CDR3 protein: CASSQDKLAYGYTF; clone size: NA; V gene: TRBV4-2; D gene: NA; J gene: TRBJ1-2
CDR3 DNA: TGTGCCAGCTCGCCTATCCTAACTGGGGACAGGGCCGGGAATGAGCAGTTCTTC; CDR3 protein: CASSPILTGDRAGNEQFF; clone size: few; V gene: TRBV18; D gene: TRBD1; J gene: TRBJ2-1
CDR3 DNA: TGCGCCAGCAGCCAGACAGTCCCGGGTGAGCAGTTCTTC; CDR3 protein: CASSQTVPGEQFF; clone size: NA; V gene: TRBV4-3; D gene: NA; J gene: TRBJ2-1
CDR3 DNA: TGTGCCAGCAGCTCGAGGACCGACCCCTATAATTCACCCCTCCACTTT; CDR3 protein: CASSSRTDPYNSPLHF; clone size: few; V gene: TRBV5-4; D gene: NA; J gene: TRBJ1-6
CDR3 DNA: TGTGCCAGCAGTGAACTAAGAGACAGGGGGGCTTTCTTT; CDR3 protein: CASSELRDRGAFF; clone size: NA; V gene: TRBV2; D gene: TRBD1; J gene: TRBJ1-1
CDR3 DNA: TGTGCCAGCAGTTTAACAGGACTAGCGGGAGGGCCCTACAATGAGCAGTTCTTC; CDR3 protein: CASSLTGLAGGPYNEQFF; clone size: NA; V gene: TRBV28; D gene: TRBD2; J gene: TRBJ2-1
CDR3 DNA: TGTGCCAGCAGTTACAACCCTGGACAGGGCGGCTATGGCTACACCTTC; CDR3 protein: CASSYNPGQGGYGYTF; clone size: few; V gene: TRBV6-2/TRBV6-3; D gene: TRBD1; J gene: TRBJ1-2
CDR3 DNA: TGCAGTGCTAGACGGACAGGGGAAGGCTATGGCTACACCTTC; CDR3 protein: CSARRTGEGYGYTF; clone size: few; V gene: TRBV20-1; D gene: TRBD1; J gene: TRBJ1-2